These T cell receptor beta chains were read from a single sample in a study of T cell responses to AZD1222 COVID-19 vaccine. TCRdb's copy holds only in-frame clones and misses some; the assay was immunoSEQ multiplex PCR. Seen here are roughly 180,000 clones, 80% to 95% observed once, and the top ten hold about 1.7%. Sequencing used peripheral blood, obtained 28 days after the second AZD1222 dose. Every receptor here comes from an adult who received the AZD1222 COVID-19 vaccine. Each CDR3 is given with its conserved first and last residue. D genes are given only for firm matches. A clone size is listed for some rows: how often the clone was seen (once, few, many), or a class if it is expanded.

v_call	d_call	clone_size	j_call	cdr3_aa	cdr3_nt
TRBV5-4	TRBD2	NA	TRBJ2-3	CASSLGSGSADTQYF	TGTGCCAGCAGCTTGGGTAGCGGGAGTGCAGATACGCAGTATTTT
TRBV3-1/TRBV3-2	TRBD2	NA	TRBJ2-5	CASSQESSGRAGETQYF	TGTGCCAGCAGCCAAGAGTCTAGCGGGAGGGCCGGCGAGACCCAGTACTTC
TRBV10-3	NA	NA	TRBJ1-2	CALRAGAWYGYTF	TGTGCCCTCAGGGCCGGGGCTTGGTATGGCTACACCTTC
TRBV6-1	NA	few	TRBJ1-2	CASSEGVGGNYGYTF	TGTGCCAGCAGTGAAGGGGTCGGGGGTAACTATGGCTACACCTTC
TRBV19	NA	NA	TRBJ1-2	CASREGGGYGYTF	TGTGCCAGTAGGGAGGGTGGCGGCTATGGCTACACCTTC
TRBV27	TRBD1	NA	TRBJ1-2	CASSLSTGDGYTF	TGTGCCAGCAGTTTATCGACAGGGGATGGCTACACCTTC
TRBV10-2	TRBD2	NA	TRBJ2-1	CASSSSGSTHEQFF	TGCGCCAGCAGTTCCAGCGGGAGTACGCATGAGCAGTTCTTC
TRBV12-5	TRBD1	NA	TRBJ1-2	CASGSPSFDRGSRIYGYTF	TGTGCTAGTGGTTCCCCCTCCTTTGACAGGGGGTCTAGGATCTATGGCTACACCTTC
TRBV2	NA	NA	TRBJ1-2	CASTGDDMGGYTF	TGTGCCAGCACCGGGGATGATATGGGTGGCTACACCTTC
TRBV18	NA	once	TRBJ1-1	CASSPQGQVNTEAFF	TGTGCCAGCTCACCCCAGGGGCAAGTAAACACTGAAGCTTTCTTT
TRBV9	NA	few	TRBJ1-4	CASSVEQGVRSEKLFF	TGTGCCAGCAGCGTAGAACAGGGTGTAAGGAGTGAAAAACTGTTTTTT
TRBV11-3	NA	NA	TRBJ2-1	CASSLSHNEQFF	TGTGCCAGCAGCTTAAGTCACAATGAGCAGTTCTTC
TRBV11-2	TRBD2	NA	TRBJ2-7	CASSLDLAGGPAGEQYF	TGTGCCAGCAGCTTAGATCTAGCGGGAGGGCCGGCTGGAGAGCAGTACTTC
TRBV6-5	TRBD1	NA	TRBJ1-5	CAITGVQSGQPQHF	TGTGCCATCACAGGGGTGCAATCCGGTCAGCCCCAGCATTTT
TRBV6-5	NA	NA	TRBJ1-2	CASLRQLGGNYGYTF	TGTGCCAGCCTCAGACAGTTAGGGGGAAACTATGGCTACACCTTC
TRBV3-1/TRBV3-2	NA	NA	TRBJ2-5	CASSQNTGIGETQYF	TGTGCCAGCAGCCAAAATACAGGGATTGGAGAGACCCAGTACTTC
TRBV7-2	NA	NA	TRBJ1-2	CASSSLGYSAPYGYTF	TGTGCCAGCAGCTCCTTGGGTTACAGTGCTCCCTATGGCTACACCTTC
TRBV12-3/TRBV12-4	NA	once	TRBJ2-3	CASSFQITDTQYF	TGTGCCAGCAGTTTTCAGATCACAGATACGCAGTATTTT
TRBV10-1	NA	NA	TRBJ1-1	CASSAWIMDTEAFF	TGCGCCAGCAGTGCCTGGATTATGGACACTGAAGCTTTCTTT
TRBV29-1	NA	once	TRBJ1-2	CSVGRGSGYGYTF	TGCAGCGTTGGAAGGGGATCGGGCTATGGCTACACCTTC
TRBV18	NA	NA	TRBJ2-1	CASSPTTAGSYNEQFF	TGTGCCAGCTCACCTACGACTGCGGGCTCCTACAATGAGCAGTTCTTC
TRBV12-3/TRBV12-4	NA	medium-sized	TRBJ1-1	CASSTPPGFVAFF	TGTGCCAGCAGTACCCCCCCGGGGTTCGTAGCTTTCTTT
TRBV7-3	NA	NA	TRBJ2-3	CASSTRRSSTDTQYF	TGTGCCAGCAGCACACGACGGTCTAGCACAGATACGCAGTATTTT
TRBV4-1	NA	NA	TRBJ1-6	CASSPYRVGVSPLHF	TGCGCCAGCAGCCCCTATAGGGTGGGCGTTTCACCCCTCCACTTT
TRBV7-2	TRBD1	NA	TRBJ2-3	CASSPLVNRGLTDTQYF	TGTGCCAGCAGCCCCCTGGTGAACAGGGGGCTTACAGATACGCAGTATTTT
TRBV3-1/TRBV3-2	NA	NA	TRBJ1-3	CASSQGNLNTIYF	TGTGCCAGCAGCCAAGGGAATCTAAACACCATATATTTT
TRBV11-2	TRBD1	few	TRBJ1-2	CASSFTGGTWGYTF	TGTGCCAGCAGCTTTACAGGGGGGACCTGGGGCTACACCTTC
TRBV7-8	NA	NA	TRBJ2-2	CASSLARRPSGTGELFF	TGTGCCAGCAGCTTAGCGCGACGACCCTCGGGCACCGGGGAGCTGTTTTTT
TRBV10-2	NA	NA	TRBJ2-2	CASRGGAGSNTGELFF	TGCGCCAGCAGAGGGGGGGCGGGCTCGAACACCGGGGAGCTGTTTTTT
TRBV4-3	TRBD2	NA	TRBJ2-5	CASSQELAGGRTQYF	TGCGCCAGCAGCCAAGAGCTAGCGGGGGGGCGGACCCAGTACTTC
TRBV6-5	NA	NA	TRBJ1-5	CASSSTWQAPVEPQHF	TGTGCCAGCAGTTCTACGTGGCAGGCCCCGGTGGAGCCCCAGCATTTT
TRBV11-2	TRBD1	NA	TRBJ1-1	CASSLVTGGSEAFF	TGTGCCAGCAGCTTAGTGACAGGGGGCTCTGAAGCTTTCTTT
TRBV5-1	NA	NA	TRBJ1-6	CASSLEENYNSPLHF	TGCGCCAGCAGCTTGGAGGAAAACTATAATTCACCCCTCCACTTT
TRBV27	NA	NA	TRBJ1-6	CASSPRGSPLHF	TGTGCCAGCAGTCCCAGGGGTTCACCCCTCCACTTT
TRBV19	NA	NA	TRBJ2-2	CASSMLLAWTTNTGELFF	TGTGCCAGTAGTATGCTCCTTGCATGGACTACGAACACCGGGGAGCTGTTTTTT
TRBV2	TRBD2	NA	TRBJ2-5	CASTRTSGQETQYF	TGTGCCAGCACCAGGACTAGCGGCCAAGAGACCCAGTACTTC
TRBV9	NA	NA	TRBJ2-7	CASSPYINYEQYF	TGTGCCAGCAGCCCTTATATAAACTACGAGCAGTACTTC
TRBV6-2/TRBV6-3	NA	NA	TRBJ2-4	CASSTHDPETKNIQYF	TGTGCCAGCAGTACTCATGACCCCGAGACCAAAAACATTCAGTACTTC
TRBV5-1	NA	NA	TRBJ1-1	CASSPTAGINTEAFF	TGCGCCAGCAGCCCGACAGCCGGAATAAACACTGAAGCTTTCTTT
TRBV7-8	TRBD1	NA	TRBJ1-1	CASSTGQGAVTEAFF	TGTGCCAGCAGCACGGGACAGGGGGCTGTCACTGAAGCTTTCTTT
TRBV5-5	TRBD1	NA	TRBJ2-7	CASTRDRSYEQYF	TGTGCCAGCACCCGGGACAGGTCCTACGAGCAGTACTTC
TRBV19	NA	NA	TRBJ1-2	CASSSWGPRHGYTF	TGTGCCAGTAGCTCCTGGGGACCGCGTCATGGCTACACCTTC
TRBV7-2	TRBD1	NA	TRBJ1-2	CASSFVTGEGYGYTF	TGTGCCAGCAGCTTTGTCACAGGGGAGGGCTATGGCTACACCTTC
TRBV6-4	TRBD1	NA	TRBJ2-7	CASSAKFRDRDRKGYF	TGTGCCAGCAGTGCGAAATTCCGGGACAGGGACCGTAAGGGGTACTTC
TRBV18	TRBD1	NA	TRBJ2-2	CASSPGLDRGTGELFF	TGTGCCAGCTCACCAGGTTTGGACAGGGGCACCGGGGAGCTGTTTTTT
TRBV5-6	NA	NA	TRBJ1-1	CASSPRGGRVGNTEAFF	TGTGCCAGCAGCCCCCGGGGGGGGCGGGTAGGGAACACTGAAGCTTTCTTT
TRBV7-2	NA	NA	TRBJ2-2	CASSTSGLAGELFF	TGTGCCAGCAGCACCTCAGGGTTGGCCGGGGAGCTGTTTTTT